The 25 T cell receptor beta chains reported below all come from one sample, sequenced in a study of T cell repertoires in cytomegalovirus infection. TCRdb ran MiXCR on the reads and lists one entry per CDR3 protein. This sample yields hundreds of thousands of distinct CDR3 sequences, of which approximately 10% are seen a single time; roughly 10% belongs to the top ten. Material for sequencing was PBMCs. The receptors derive from a human donor in good health (CMV status not recorded). Some clones in this sample may be carry-over from other donors' samples.

This clonotype was seen repeatedly, ten times or more. V gene TRBV11-1 combines with J gene TRBJ2-7, with D hard to call. V was shortened by 5 bases and J by 6 bases, with 17 bases between the two germline ends. This CDR3 is 14 amino acids long. The germline gives CDR1 SGHAT, CDR2 FQDESV (reference sequence). CDR3 sequence: CASSPFGPLGEQYF. CDR3 coding DNA: TGTGCCAGCAGCCCCTTTGGACCTTTGGGCGAGCAGTACTTC.

The chain couples TRBV7-9 to TRBJ2-7; D might be TRBD1 (6 bases). Germline V gene lookup returns CDR1 SEHNR and CDR2 FQNEAQ (reference sequence). Deletions cut 4 bases from V and 3 bases from J, with 13 bases between. The CDR3 is 14 amino acids. The CDR3: CASSSQGHHYEQYF. In DNA form, the CDR3 reads TGTGCCAGCAGCTCCCAGGGACACCACTACGAGCAGTACTTC.

This clonotype was seen ten or more times. The J gene is TRBJ2-1, the V gene TRBV19; 10 bases are shared with TRBD2. The CDR3 spans 15 residues. Unmatched junction bases numbered 9, after V lost 3 bases and J lost 10 bases. Germline-derived CDR1 and CDR2 are LNHDA and SQIVND (reference sequence). CDR3 loop: CASSIPSGRAYEQFF. The CDR3 DNA reads as TGTGCCAGTAGTATTCCCAGCGGGAGGGCGTACGAGCAGTTCTTC. The whole variable domain, remainder taken from reference TRBV19 and TRBJ2-1, is DGGITQSPKYLFRKEGQNVTLSCEQNLNHDAMYWYRQDPGQGLRLIYYSQIVNDFQKGDIAEGYSVSREKKESFPLTVTSAQKNPTAFYLCASSIPSGRAYEQFFGPGTRLTVL.

The J gene is TRBJ2-2, the V gene TRBV12-5, with a tentative D call TRBD1 (7 bases). Germline CDR1 LGHNT, CDR2 FRNRAP. Trimming took off 3 bases at V and 3 bases at J, with 20 bases between the two ends. This CDR3 is built from 18 residues. In DNA, the CDR3 is TGTGCTAGTGGTTTTTACCCCACACCCAGGGGGGACACCGGGGAGCTGTTTTTT. Protein product: CASGFYPTPRGDTGELFF.

A few counts support this clonotype. The chain is built from TRBV29-1 and TRBJ2-5, with a possible D match to TRBD2 (6 bases). V lost 1 base to trimming and J lost 2 bases, with 14 bases between them. This CDR3 has 15 amino acids. In germline, CDR1 is SQVTM, CDR2 ANQGSEA. This CDR3 reads CSVEVSGLGQETQYF. The CDR3 region has the DNA TGCAGCGTTGAAGTCTCGGGACTGGGTCAAGAGACCCAGTACTTC.

This clonotype was recorded many times. The J gene is TRBJ2-7, the V gene TRBV20-1; 9 nucleotides align to TRBD2. This CDR3 has 18 amino acids. Germline V gene sequence: CDR1 DFQATT, CDR2 SNEGSKA (reference sequence). The V segment lost 0 bases and the J segment 0 bases; nucleotides outside the gene matches: 12. The DNA for the CDR3 is TGCAGTGCTAGAGATCCCGCGGGGGGGAGAAGGAGCTCCTACGAGCAGTACTTC. This gives the protein CSARDPAGGRRSSYEQYF.

The chain is built from TRBV5-4 and TRBJ1-2; D is perhaps TRBD1 (5 bases). This CDR3 spans 15 amino acids. The germline CDR1 and CDR2 sequences are SGHNT and YYREEE (reference sequence). V was clipped by 1 base and J by 1 base, with 11 bases between them. The CDR3, as DNA: TGTGCCAGCAGCTTGACCCCCCAGGGTAACTATGGCTACACCTTC. This translates into CASSLTPQGNYGYTF.

The sample holds many counts of this clonotype. The chain carries TRBV11-2 and TRBJ1-6, with no clear D. Trimming pared 2 bases from V and 6 bases from J, leaving 8 bases between. The CDR3 covers 14 residues. CDR1 SGHAT and CDR2 FQNNGV come from the germline V gene. CDR3 bases: TGTGCCAGCAGCTTATTTGGGTCTAATTCACCCCTCCACTTT. This gives the protein CASSLFGSNSPLHF.

This clonotype appeared many times. The V call is TRBV7-8, the J call TRBJ2-1; the match to TRBD2 covers 9 bases. Germline V gene data show CDR1 as SGHVS and CDR2 as FQNEAQ. The CDR3 sequence is 15 residues long. J lost 7 bases, V lost 5 bases, and 9 bases had no gene match. CDR3 sequence (DNA): TGTGCCAGCAGCCCGCGGGGGGGTTTTGGAAATGAGCAGTTCTTC. Amino acid sequence: CASSPRGGFGNEQFF.

There are many counts of this clonotype. The CDR3 loop is CASSDPERAHGYTF. CDR3 DNA: TGTGCCAGCAGTGACCCCGAAAGGGCCCATGGCTACACCTTC. The chain links TRBV25-1 to TRBJ1-2, with no clear D. CDR1 is MGHDK, CDR2 SYGVNS, per germline. V was pared by 3 bases and J by 6 bases, with 14 bases between. This CDR3 has 14 amino acids.

The rearrangement uses TRBV2 and TRBJ2-5, with 10 bases identical to TRBD2. The CDR3 runs 15 residues. Germline V gene lookup returns CDR1 SNHLY and CDR2 FYNNEI. V shed 0 bases and J 3 bases; nucleotides not matched to a gene: 1. The CDR3, as DNA: TGTGCCAGCAGTGAAGCCGGGACTAGCGAAGAGACCCAGTACTTC. Amino acid sequence: CASSEAGTSEETQYF.

This clonotype was counted once. This chain's CDR3 is CASSQTGGSPLHF. The CDR3 DNA reads TGTGCCAGCAGCCAGACAGGAGGGTCACCCCTCCACTTT. This rearrangement joins TRBV6-5 to TRBJ1-6; tentative D call: TRBD1 (6 bases). CDR3 length: 13 amino acids. Germline CDR1 and CDR2: MNHEY and SVGAGI. V was cut by 6 bases and J by 10 bases, with 13 bases left in between.

This clonotype was counted many times. This chain joins TRBV20-1 and TRBJ1-1; D unresolved. Germline CDR1 is DFQATT and CDR2 is SNEGSKA (reference sequence). The CDR3 is made up of 15 amino acids. Trimming shortened V by 2 bases and J by 0 bases, and 13 bases separated the two germline ends. This CDR3 is CSARSSTYMNTEAFF. DNA for the CDR3: TGCAGTGCTAGATCTTCGACGTATATGAACACTGAAGCTTTCTTT.

This clonotype came up a few times. J is TRBJ2-1 and V is TRBV20-1; D perhaps matches TRBD1 (7 bases). This CDR3 region has 11 residues. Between the trimmed V and J ends, which lost 6 bases and 12 bases, there was a span of 15 bases. Germline assignment: CDR1 DFQATT and CDR2 SNEGSKA (reference sequence). CDR3 coding DNA: TGCAGTGCAGTCCGACAGGGAGGGCAGTTCTTC. This encodes CSAVRQGGQFF.

In its sample, this clonotype was seen once. A much larger clone sits a single nucleotide away, making a read error possible. This chain links TRBV12-3 or TRBV12-4 with TRBJ1-5; the match to TRBD1 covers 9 bases. The CDR3 is 15 amino acids. CDR3 amino acids: CASTGQGNINQSQHF. CDR3 coding DNA: TGTGCCAGCACCGGACAGGGGAATATCAATCAGTCCCAGCATTTT.

This clonotype was seen repeatedly, ten times or more. J is TRBJ1-6 and V is TRBV6-1, with D uncertain. Germline V gene data show CDR1 as MNHNS and CDR2 as SASEGT. The CDR3 sequence is 14 residues long. Trimming stripped 8 bases from V and 0 bases from J, with 8 bases between. The CDR3 region has the DNA TGTGCCAGCGCGGGTCGCTCCTATAATTCACCCCTCCACTTT. Its protein is CASAGRSYNSPLHF.

This clonotype was observed a few times. The chain has TRBV19 and TRBJ1-4; 7 bases line up with TRBD1. With 6 bases clipped from V and 0 bases from J, the junction kept 7 bases outside the gene matches. Germline values: CDR1 LNHDA, CDR2 SQIVND (reference sequence). The CDR3 is 16 amino acids. CDR3 protein: CASRGQAQSTNEKLFF. CDR3 DNA sequence: TGTGCCAGTAGAGGACAGGCCCAGTCAACTAATGAAAAACTGTTTTTT.

This clonotype was observed at least ten times. The chain is built from TRBV6-2 or TRBV6-3 and TRBJ2-7, with D maybe TRBD1 (5 bases). The CDR3 totals 15 residues. The V end lost 0 bases, the J end lost 4 bases, and 13 bases lay between the germline ends. CDR1 MNHEY and CDR2 SVGEGT come from the germline V gene. The CDR3 sequence: CASSYSRRQGYEQYF. The CDR3 DNA reads TGTGCCAGCAGTTACTCTCGTAGGCAGGGATACGAGCAGTACTTC.

This clonotype has at least ten counts. J is TRBJ2-4 and V is TRBV12-3 or TRBV12-4; 7 positions match TRBD1. This CDR3 contains 14 residues. Trimming cost V 3 bases and J 5 bases; bases outside gene matches: 4. The CDR3, as DNA: TGTGCCAGCAGTTTGCGGCAGGGGGAAAACATTCAGTACTTC. It specifies CASSLRQGENIQYF.

This clonotype was found many times. The chain combines TRBV6-1 with TRBJ2-1; 7 bases agree with TRBD2. CDR3 length: 15 residues. V lost 3 bases to trimming and J lost 6 bases; unmatched junction nucleotides: 8. Germline values: CDR1 MNHNS, CDR2 SASEGT. CDR3 sequence: CASSDREGLVNEQFF. For the CDR3, the DNA is TGTGCCAGCAGTGATAGGGAGGGCCTAGTCAATGAGCAGTTCTTC.

The V gene is TRBV20-1, the J gene TRBJ2-3; D ambiguous. The length of the CDR3 is 13 residues. The ends were cut back, 8 bases at V and 4 bases at J, with 16 bases in the middle. Germline assignment: CDR1 DFQATT and CDR2 SNEGSKA (reference sequence). For the CDR3, the DNA is TGCAGTTGGGATCCCAGTATCGCAGATACGCAGTATTTT. It specifies CSWDPSIADTQYF.

This clonotype was seen many times. The gene calls are TRBV12-3 or TRBV12-4 and TRBJ2-7; possibly TRBD1 for D (6 bases). CDR3 size: 12 residues. V was cut by 2 bases and J by 5 bases, with 7 bases left in between. The CDR3 region is CASSLQGHEQYF. The CDR3 DNA is TGTGCCAGCAGTTTACAGGGGCACGAGCAGTACTTC.

There are a few counts of this clonotype. The chain has TRBV27 and TRBJ2-3, with 11 bases aligning to TRBD2. The CDR3 contains 15 residues. After removal of 6 bases from V and 4 bases from J, the junction contained 6 bases not matched to a gene. Germline V CDR1 and CDR2: MNHEY, SMNVEV (reference sequence). The CDR3 sequence is CASRRLAGPADTQYF. CDR3 DNA: TGTGCCAGCAGAAGACTAGCGGGACCGGCAGATACGCAGTATTTT.

The sample holds many counts of this clonotype. The gene calls are TRBV2 and TRBJ2-1; D perhaps matches TRBD1 (5 bases). Germline V gene data show CDR1 as SNHLY and CDR2 as FYNNEI. The CDR3 sequence is 14 residues long. The V gene lost 6 bases and the J gene lost 2 bases, with 11 bases spanning the gap. This CDR3 is CASSAGYPYNEQFF. CDR3 DNA sequence: TGTGCCAGCAGCGCAGGGTACCCCTACAATGAGCAGTTCTTC.

Turning to this clonotype: This clone may be a read error of a much larger clone one base away. This chain's CDR3 is CTSSLTGGQYF. CDR3 DNA: TGTACCAGCAGCTTGACGGGGGGCCAGTACTTC. The rearrangement joins TRBV7-2 to TRBJ2-4; tentatively, D is TRBD2 (7 bases). In germline, CDR1 is SGHTA, CDR2 FQGNSA. CDR3 length equals 11 residues. Trimming removed 3 bases from V and 13 bases from J, with 10 bases in between.